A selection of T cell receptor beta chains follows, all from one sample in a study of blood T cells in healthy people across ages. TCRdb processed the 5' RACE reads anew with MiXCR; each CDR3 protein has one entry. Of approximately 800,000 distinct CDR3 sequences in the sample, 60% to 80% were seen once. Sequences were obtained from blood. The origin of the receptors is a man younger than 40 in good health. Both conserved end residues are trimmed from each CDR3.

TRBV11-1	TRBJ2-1	ASSSSGGKF
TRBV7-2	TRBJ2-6	ASSFWGRLGGANVLT
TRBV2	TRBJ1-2	ASSETGVPGYT
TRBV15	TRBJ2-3	ATSRDLGADTQY
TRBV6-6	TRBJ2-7	ASSPPRRIWAYEQY
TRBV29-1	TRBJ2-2	SVRIGAGELF
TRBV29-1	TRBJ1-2	SVLGSQAGVYGYT
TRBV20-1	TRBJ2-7	SARNRSSSYEQY
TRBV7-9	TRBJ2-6	ASSFFQGAFGGNVLT
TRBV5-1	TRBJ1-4	ASSLRDSKEKLF
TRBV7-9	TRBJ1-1	ASSTPAGLATEAF
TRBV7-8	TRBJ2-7	ASGVRTGGYEQY
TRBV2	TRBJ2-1	ASSYDEAGEQF
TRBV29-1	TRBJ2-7	SVEADPSYEQY
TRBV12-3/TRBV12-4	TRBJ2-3	ASSSTWITQY
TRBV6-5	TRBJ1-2	ASKNDGNYGYT
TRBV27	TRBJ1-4	ASSDDPGALGEKLF
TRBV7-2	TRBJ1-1	ASTPSGRLNTEAF
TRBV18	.	ASSPPTYNEQY
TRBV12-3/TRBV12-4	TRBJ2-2	ASSFWGLNTGELF
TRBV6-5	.	ANSYSNLAGGQVGETQY
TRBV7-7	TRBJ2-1	ASSLAFRDNYEQF
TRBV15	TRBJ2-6	ATSLHSLGANVLT
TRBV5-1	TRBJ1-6	ASSLGQISSPLH
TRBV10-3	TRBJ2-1	AISESTGSYNEQF
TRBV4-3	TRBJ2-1	ASSQKTPGGYPYNEQF
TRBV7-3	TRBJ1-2	ASSLTPEGYGYT